Listed below are T cell receptor beta chains from one sample, sequenced in a study of CD8 T cells in ankylosing spondylitis. From the 5' RACE reads, TCRdb called clonotypes with MiXCR, one entry per CDR3 protein. This sample yields about 800,000 distinct CDR3 sequences, of which 10% to 15% are seen a single time; about 0.49% belongs to the top ten. The sequenced material came from blood, either unsorted or a sorted T cell fraction (not recorded which). The receptors stem from a male donor with ankylosing spondylitis. Each CDR3 is given with its conserved first and last residue. The D gene is left open where the match is weak. Clone size is shown for a subset of rows, as once, few, many or a class of expanded clone.

V gene: TRBV24-1; J gene: TRBJ2-7; clone size: few; D gene: .; CDR3 DNA: TGTGCCACCAATAAGAGGACGGGACTCGAGCAGTACTTC; CDR3 protein: CATNKRTGLEQYF
V gene: TRBV20-1; J gene: TRBJ1-2; clone size: few; D gene: .; CDR3 DNA: TGCAGTGCTAGCATCCCCCGGGACAACTATGGCTACACCTTC; CDR3 protein: CSASIPRDNYGYTF
V gene: TRBV20-1; J gene: TRBJ1-4; clone size: .; D gene: .; CDR3 DNA: TGCAGTGCGGCTCGGGGTCGGGGTGAAAAACTGTTTTTT; CDR3 protein: CSAARGRGEKLFF
V gene: TRBV20-1; J gene: TRBJ1-2; clone size: few; D gene: .; CDR3 DNA: TGCAGTGCTCACTCACTTCGGAACTATGGCTACACCTTC; CDR3 protein: CSAHSLRNYGYTF
V gene: TRBV10-3; J gene: TRBJ2-7; clone size: many; D gene: TRBD1; CDR3 DNA: TGTGCCATCTCACGTCAGGGGGCCTACGAGCAGTACTTC; CDR3 protein: CAISRQGAYEQYF
V gene: TRBV5-1; J gene: TRBJ2-3; clone size: few; D gene: .; CDR3 DNA: TGCGCCAGCAGCTCCGGTGCCCTGACAGGGAGGACAGATACGCAGTATTTT; CDR3 protein: CASSSGALTGRTDTQYF
V gene: TRBV2; J gene: TRBJ2-1; clone size: .; D gene: .; CDR3 DNA: TGTGCCAGCAGTGAACTTGGCGGGGCTTACAATGAGCAGTTCTTC; CDR3 protein: CASSELGGAYNEQFF
V gene: TRBV4-3; J gene: TRBJ2-3; clone size: few; D gene: TRBD2; CDR3 DNA: TGCGCCAGCAGCCAAGATCCTGCGGGGGGGCTCTCAGATACGCAGTATTTT; CDR3 protein: CASSQDPAGGLSDTQYF
V gene: TRBV9; J gene: TRBJ2-1; clone size: .; D gene: .; CDR3 DNA: TGTGCCAGCAGCTTCCGAGGGGGGGGGTACTCGAATGAGCAGTTCTTC; CDR3 protein: CASSFRGGGYSNEQFF
V gene: TRBV7-3; J gene: TRBJ2-6; clone size: .; D gene: .; CDR3 DNA: TGTGCCAGCAGCTCCCCGGTGGGGGGCACTGGGGCCAACGTCCTGACTTTC; CDR3 protein: CASSSPVGGTGANVLTF
V gene: TRBV20-1; J gene: TRBJ1-1; clone size: .; D gene: .; CDR3 DNA: TGCAGTGCTAGAGCGGCTGAAGCTTTCTTT; CDR3 protein: CSARAAEAFF
V gene: TRBV20-1; J gene: TRBJ2-7; clone size: many; D gene: .; CDR3 DNA: TGCAGTGCTGGGACCCACTCCTTTTCCTCCTACGAGCAGTACTTC; CDR3 protein: CSAGTHSFSSYEQYF
V gene: TRBV5-1; J gene: TRBJ1-1; clone size: .; D gene: .; CDR3 DNA: TGCGCCAGCAGTTTTGTGGTGACAGGGAACACTGAAGCTTTCTTT; CDR3 protein: CASSFVVTGNTEAFF
V gene: TRBV7-2; J gene: TRBJ1-6; clone size: .; D gene: .; CDR3 DNA: TGTGCCAGCAACTTAGACCCCTATAATTCACCCCTCCACTTT; CDR3 protein: CASNLDPYNSPLHF
V gene: TRBV29-1; J gene: TRBJ2-2; clone size: many; D gene: TRBD2; CDR3 DNA: TGCAGCACAGCGGGAGGGAGGACCGGGGAGCTGTTTTTT; CDR3 protein: CSTAGGRTGELFF
V gene: TRBV18; J gene: TRBJ2-3; clone size: .; D gene: TRBD2; CDR3 DNA: TGTGCCAGCTCTTCGACTAGCGGGGGCCTCCCAGATACGCAGTATTTT; CDR3 protein: CASSSTSGGLPDTQYF
V gene: TRBV20-1; J gene: TRBJ2-5; clone size: many; D gene: TRBD2; CDR3 DNA: TGCAGTACTAGTAGCGGGCCACAAGAGACCCAGTACTTC; CDR3 protein: CSTSSGPQETQYF
V gene: TRBV18; J gene: TRBJ1-2; clone size: many; D gene: TRBD1; CDR3 DNA: TGTGCCAGTCGCCCGGGACAGGGAGACTATGGCTACACCTTC; CDR3 protein: CASRPGQGDYGYTF
V gene: TRBV10-3; J gene: TRBJ1-2; clone size: few; D gene: TRBD1; CDR3 DNA: TGTGCCATCAGTTCCGCAGGGGGAAATGCGGGAGGCTACACCTTC; CDR3 protein: CAISSAGGNAGGYTF
V gene: TRBV20-1; J gene: TRBJ1-2; clone size: few; D gene: TRBD1; CDR3 DNA: TGCAGTGCTAGAGATAGGGGACAGTCAGGCGGCTACACCTTC; CDR3 protein: CSARDRGQSGGYTF
V gene: TRBV12-3/TRBV12-4; J gene: TRBJ2-7; clone size: few; D gene: TRBD2; CDR3 DNA: TGTGCCAGCAAAAATAGCGGGATAACTTACGGCGGGCAGTACTTC; CDR3 protein: CASKNSGITYGGQYF
V gene: TRBV5-1; J gene: TRBJ2-2; clone size: .; D gene: .; CDR3 DNA: TGCGCCAGCAGCTTGATGAGCACCGGGGAGCTGTTTTTT; CDR3 protein: CASSLMSTGELFF
V gene: TRBV5-6; J gene: TRBJ2-1; clone size: .; D gene: TRBD1; CDR3 DNA: TGTGCCAGCAGCCCGGGACAGATCATCTACAATGAGCAGTTCTTC; CDR3 protein: CASSPGQIIYNEQFF
V gene: TRBV12-3/TRBV12-4; J gene: TRBJ1-6; clone size: many; D gene: TRBD1; CDR3 DNA: TGTGCCAGCAGTGGGACAGGATATTCACCCCTCCACTTT; CDR3 protein: CASSGTGYSPLHF
V gene: TRBV2; J gene: TRBJ2-2; clone size: few; D gene: .; CDR3 DNA: TGTGCCAGCAGTACTGGGTACACCGGGGAGCTGTTTTTT; CDR3 protein: CASSTGYTGELFF